This T cell receptor beta chain is drawn from a study of shared clonotypes between healthy human individuals. Study at large: Three plates each covered CD4 naive and memory; CD8 naive two, CD8 memory one.

CD45RO negativity and positive selection for CCR7 defined naive CD8 cells, a population that excluded terminally differentiated effector memory CD45RA+ cells. Assay: immunoSEQ multiplex PCR; the TCRdb copy retains only in-frame clones and omits some. Of hundreds of thousands of clones listed, roughly 96% are singletons. General study points: There were few donors, and this limited the genetic and exposure-history diversity represented.

V lost 4 bases, J lost 3 bases, and 11 bases lay in between. Germline V CDR1 and CDR2: MNHNS, SASEGT. The CDR3 consists of 14 residues. Worth noting for this clone: Its antigen is still unknown.

This sequence joins TRBV6-1 and TRBJ2-3; D not resolved. Source material: naive CD8+ T cells sorted from blood. This receptor was obtained from a woman in her twenties or thirties in good health. CDR3 sequence: CASSGHLYTDTQYF. DNA for the CDR3: TGTGCCAGCAGTGGACACCTTTATACAGATACGCAGTATTTT.